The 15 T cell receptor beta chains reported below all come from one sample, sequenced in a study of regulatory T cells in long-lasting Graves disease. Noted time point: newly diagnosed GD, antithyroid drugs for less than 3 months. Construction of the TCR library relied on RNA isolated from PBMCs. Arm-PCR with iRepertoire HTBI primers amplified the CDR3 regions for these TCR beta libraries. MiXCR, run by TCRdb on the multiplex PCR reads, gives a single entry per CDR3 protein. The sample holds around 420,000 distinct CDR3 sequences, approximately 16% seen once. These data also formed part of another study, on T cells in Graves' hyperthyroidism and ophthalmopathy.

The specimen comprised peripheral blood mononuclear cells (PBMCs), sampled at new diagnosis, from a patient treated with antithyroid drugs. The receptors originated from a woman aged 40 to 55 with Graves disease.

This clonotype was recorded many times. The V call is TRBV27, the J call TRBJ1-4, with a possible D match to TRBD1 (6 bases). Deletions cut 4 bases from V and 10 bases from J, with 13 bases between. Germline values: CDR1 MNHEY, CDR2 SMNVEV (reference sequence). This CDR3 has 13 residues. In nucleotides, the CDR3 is TGTGCCAGCAGTTCCCGAGGGGGGGCAAAACTGTTTTTT. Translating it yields CASSSRGGAKLFF.

The CDR3 spells CASSLSRTYGYTF. In DNA form, the CDR3 reads TGTGCCAGCAGTTTAAGTAGAACCTATGGCTACACCTTC. This chain links TRBV12-3 or TRBV12-4 with TRBJ1-2, with D hard to call. The CDR3 extends over 13 amino acids. The ends were cut back, 2 bases at V and 4 bases at J, with 8 bases in the middle.

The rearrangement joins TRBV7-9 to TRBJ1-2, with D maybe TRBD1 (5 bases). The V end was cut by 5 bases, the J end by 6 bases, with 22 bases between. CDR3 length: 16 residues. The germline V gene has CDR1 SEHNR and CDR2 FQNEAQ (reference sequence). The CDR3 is CASSPPVMQGWNGYTF. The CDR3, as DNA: TGTGCCAGCAGCCCCCCCGTGATGCAGGGTTGGAATGGCTACACCTTC.

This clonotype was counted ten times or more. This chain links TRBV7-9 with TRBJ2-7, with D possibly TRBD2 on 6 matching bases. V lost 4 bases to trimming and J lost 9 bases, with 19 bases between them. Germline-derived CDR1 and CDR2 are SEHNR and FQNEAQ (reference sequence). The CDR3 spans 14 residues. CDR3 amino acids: CASSSSSAQATQYF. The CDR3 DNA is TGTGCCAGCAGCTCATCTAGCGCCCAGGCGACGCAGTACTTC.

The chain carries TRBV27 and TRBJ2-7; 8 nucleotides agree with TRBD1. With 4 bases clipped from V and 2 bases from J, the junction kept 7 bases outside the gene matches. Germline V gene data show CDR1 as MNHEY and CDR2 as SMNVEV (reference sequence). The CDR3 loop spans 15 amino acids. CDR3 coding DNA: TGTGCCAGCAGTTCGGGACAGGATTACCCCTACGAGCAGTACTTC. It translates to CASSSGQDYPYEQYF.

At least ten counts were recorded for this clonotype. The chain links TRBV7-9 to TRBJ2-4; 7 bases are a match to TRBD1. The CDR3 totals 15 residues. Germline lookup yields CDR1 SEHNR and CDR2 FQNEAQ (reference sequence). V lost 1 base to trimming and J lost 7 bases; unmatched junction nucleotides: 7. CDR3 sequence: CASSLGRGTSNIQYF. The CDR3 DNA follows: TGTGCCAGCAGCTTAGGCAGGGGGACATCGAACATTCAGTACTTC.

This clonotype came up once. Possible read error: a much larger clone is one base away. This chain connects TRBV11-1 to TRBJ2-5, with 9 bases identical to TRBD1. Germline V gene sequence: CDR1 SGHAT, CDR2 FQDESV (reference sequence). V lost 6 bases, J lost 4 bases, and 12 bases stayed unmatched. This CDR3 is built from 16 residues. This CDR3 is CASSSTDRGVAETQYF. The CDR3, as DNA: TGTGCCAGCAGTTCCACCGACAGGGGGGTTGCAGAGACCCAGTACTTC.

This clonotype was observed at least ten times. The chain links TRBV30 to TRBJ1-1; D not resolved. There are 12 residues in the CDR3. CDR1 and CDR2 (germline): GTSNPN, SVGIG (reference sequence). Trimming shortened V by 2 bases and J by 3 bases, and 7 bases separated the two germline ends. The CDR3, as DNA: TGTGCCTGGAGTAGGGAGGACACTGAAGCTTTCTTT. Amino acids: CAWSREDTEAFF. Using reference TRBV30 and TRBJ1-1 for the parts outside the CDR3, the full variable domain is SQTIHQWPATLVQPVGSPLSLECTVEGTSNPNLYWYRQAAGRGLQLLFYSVGIGQISSEVPQNLSASRPQDRQFILSSKKLLLSDSGFYLCAWSREDTEAFFGQGTRLTVV.

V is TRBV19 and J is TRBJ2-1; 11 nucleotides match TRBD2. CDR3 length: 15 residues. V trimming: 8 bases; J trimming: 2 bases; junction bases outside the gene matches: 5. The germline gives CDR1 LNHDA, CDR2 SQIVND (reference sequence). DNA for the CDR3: TGTGCCAGTCAACTAGCGGGAGACGCCTACAATGAGCAGTTCTTC. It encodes CASQLAGDAYNEQFF.

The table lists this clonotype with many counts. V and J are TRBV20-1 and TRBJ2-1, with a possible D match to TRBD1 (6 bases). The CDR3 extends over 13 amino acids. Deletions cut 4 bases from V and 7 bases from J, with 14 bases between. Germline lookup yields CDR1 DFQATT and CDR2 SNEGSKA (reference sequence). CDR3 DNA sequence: TGCAGTGCTACCCATGAAAGGGGGAATGAGCAGTTCTTC. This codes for CSATHERGNEQFF.

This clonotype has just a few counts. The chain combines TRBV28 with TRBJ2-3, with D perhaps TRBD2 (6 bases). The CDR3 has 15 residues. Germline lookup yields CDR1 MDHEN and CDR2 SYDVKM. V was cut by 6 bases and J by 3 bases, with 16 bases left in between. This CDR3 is CASSSGVASTDTQYF. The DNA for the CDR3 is TGTGCCAGCAGCTCGGGAGTAGCCTCAACAGATACGCAGTATTTT.

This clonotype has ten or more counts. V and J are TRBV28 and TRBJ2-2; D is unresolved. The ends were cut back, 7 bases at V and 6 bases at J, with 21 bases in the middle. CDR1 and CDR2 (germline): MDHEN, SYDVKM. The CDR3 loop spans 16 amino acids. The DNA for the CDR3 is TGTGCCAGCACCCGGGCCCAACCCCCCGTACCCGGGGAGCTGTTTTTT. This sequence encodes CASTRAQPPVPGELFF.

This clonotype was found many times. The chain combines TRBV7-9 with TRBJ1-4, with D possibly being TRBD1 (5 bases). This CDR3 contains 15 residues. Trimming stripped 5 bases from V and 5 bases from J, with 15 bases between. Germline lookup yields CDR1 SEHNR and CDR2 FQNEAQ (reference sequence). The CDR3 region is CASSPHGAVNEKLFF. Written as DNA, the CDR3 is TGTGCCAGCAGCCCCCATGGGGCGGTCAATGAAAAACTGTTTTTT.

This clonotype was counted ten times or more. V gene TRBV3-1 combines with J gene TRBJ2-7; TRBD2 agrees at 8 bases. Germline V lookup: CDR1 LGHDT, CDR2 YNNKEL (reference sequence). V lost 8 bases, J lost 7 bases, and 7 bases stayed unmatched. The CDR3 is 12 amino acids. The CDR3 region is CASASGPEEQYF. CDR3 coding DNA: TGTGCCAGCGCTAGCGGGCCGGAGGAGCAGTACTTC.

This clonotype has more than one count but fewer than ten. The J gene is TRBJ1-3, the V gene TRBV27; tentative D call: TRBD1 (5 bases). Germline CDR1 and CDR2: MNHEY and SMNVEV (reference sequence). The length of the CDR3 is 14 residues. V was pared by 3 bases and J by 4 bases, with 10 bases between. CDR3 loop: CASSLEGPGNTIYF. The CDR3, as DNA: TGTGCCAGCAGTTTGGAGGGGCCCGGAAACACCATATATTTT.